This T cell receptor (beta chain) was found in a study of shared clonotypes between healthy human individuals. The CDR3 is made up of 11 amino acids. Trimming stripped 3 bases from V and 12 bases from J, with 9 bases between. The germline V gene has CDR1 SGHVS and CDR2 FNYEAQ. Clones were read by immunoSEQ multiplex PCR, and TCRdb kept only the in-frame ones, dropping some. This sample has over 950,000 clones; 77% occur once, and the top ten carry about 0.89%. This TCR derives from a man between 18 and 29 years old in good health. Some clones in this sample may be carry-over from other donors' samples. The V call is TRBV7-6, the J call TRBJ2-1, with D unclear. Sequenced sample: memory CD4+ T cells from PBMCs. The subset denotes: CD45RA-negative fraction. CDR3 in amino acids: CASSFDGMQFF. Here the CDR3 DNA reads TGTGCCAGCAGCTTTGACGGTATGCAGTTCTTC.